These 10 T cell receptor beta chains came from one sample sequenced in a study of T cells after yellow fever vaccination. A single record per CDR3 protein comes from TCRdb applying MiXCR to the 5' RACE reads. The sample lists fewer than 450,000 distinct CDR3 sequences; around 10% were seen once. This material consisted of PBMCs, taken on the day of the first yellow fever vaccination. The receptors shown here come from a man aged 18 to 29 who received the YFV17D yellow fever vaccine.

The chain couples TRBV2 to TRBJ1-5, with 7 positions matching TRBD1. Germline CDR1 reads SNHLY; CDR2 reads FYNNEI. With V trimmed by 6 bases and J by 6 bases, 8 bases remained unmatched. This CDR3 contains 14 residues. The CDR3: CASRTGTDGQPQHF. CDR3 nucleotides: TGTGCCAGCAGGACCGGGACAGATGGTCAGCCCCAGCATTTT.

The chain links TRBV7-9 to TRBJ2-7, with D unresolved. Trimming stripped 1 base from V and 0 bases from J, with 7 bases between. Germline lookup yields CDR1 SEHNR and CDR2 FQNEAQ (reference sequence). The CDR3 is 14 amino acids. The DNA of the CDR3 is TGTGCCAGCAGCTTAGTCACGGTCTCCTACGAGCAGTACTTC. Translating it yields CASSLVTVSYEQYF.

The chain couples TRBV7-9 to TRBJ2-7; the match to TRBD1 covers 9 bases. V trimming: 8 bases; J trimming: 4 bases; junction bases outside the gene matches: 6. Germline V gene lookup returns CDR1 SEHNR and CDR2 FQNEAQ (reference sequence). The CDR3 covers 13 residues. CDR3 amino acids: CASRGQGFYEQYF. In DNA form, the CDR3 reads TGTGCCAGCCGGGGACAGGGATTTTACGAGCAGTACTTC.

The chain links TRBV7-9 to TRBJ2-1; D perhaps matches TRBD1 (7 bases). Germline assignment: CDR1 SEHNR and CDR2 FQNEAQ (reference sequence). V was clipped by 3 bases and J by 9 bases, with 18 bases between them. CDR3 length: 15 residues. CDR3 loop: CASSFGRGVPSEQFF. CDR3 sequence (DNA): TGTGCCAGCAGCTTTGGCAGGGGGGTCCCCAGTGAGCAGTTCTTC.

The V gene is TRBV2, the J gene TRBJ1-1; D might be TRBD1 (5 bases). From germline, CDR1 is SNHLY and CDR2 FYNNEI. The CDR3 runs to 14 residues. Trimming shortened V by 1 base and J by 4 bases, and 10 bases separated the two germline ends. The CDR3 nucleotides are TGTGCCAGCAGTGAAGTGGGGGAGCGCACTGAAGCTTTCTTT. Translated: CASSEVGERTEAFF.

This clonotype was seen more than once but under ten times. V and J are TRBV18 and TRBJ2-3; D unresolved. Between the trimmed V and J ends, which lost 7 bases and 3 bases, there was a span of 5 bases. CDR1 KGHSH and CDR2 LQKENI come from the germline V gene. The CDR3 has 11 amino acids. CDR3 amino acids: CASFKTDTQYF. CDR3 nucleotide sequence: TGTGCCAGCTTCAAGACAGATACGCAGTATTTT.

The chain is built from TRBV20-1 and TRBJ2-7; the D gene is possibly TRBD1 (5 bases). Trimming took off 0 bases at V and 4 bases at J, with 13 bases between the two ends. The CDR3 totals 14 residues. Germline V gene lookup returns CDR1 DFQATT and CDR2 SNEGSKA (reference sequence). For the CDR3, the DNA is TGCAGTGCTAGAGATCGGGCAGGGTGGTACGAGCAGTACTTC. Translating gives CSARDRAGWYEQYF.

This clonotype showed up many times. This chain joins TRBV7-2 and TRBJ2-3; D remains unclear. This CDR3 is built from 15 residues. The V end was cut by 1 base, the J end by 4 bases, with 12 bases between. Germline V gene lookup returns CDR1 SGHTA and CDR2 FQGNSA. Written as DNA, the CDR3 is TGTGCCAGCAGCTTAGGGTTGTTAAGCCCAGATACGCAGTATTTT. It is translated as CASSLGLLSPDTQYF.

This clonotype was detected many times. The chain uses TRBV7-3 and TRBJ2-3; D gene uncertain. V was cut by 6 bases and J by 0 bases, with 10 bases left in between. This CDR3 spans 14 amino acids. The germline V gene has CDR1 SGHTA and CDR2 FQGTGA. As DNA, the CDR3 is TGTGCCAGCAGTTCGGGCGGTAGCACAGATACGCAGTATTTT. Residues: CASSSGGSTDTQYF.

The V and J genes are TRBV14 and TRBJ2-3; D is uncertain. The V gene's germline CDR1 is SGHDN and CDR2 FVKESK. V was cut by 0 bases and J by 0 bases, with 16 bases left in between. The CDR3 has 18 residues. CDR3: CASSQDALSADSTDTQYF. The CDR3 DNA follows: TGTGCCAGCAGCCAAGATGCGTTGAGCGCCGATAGCACAGATACGCAGTATTTT.